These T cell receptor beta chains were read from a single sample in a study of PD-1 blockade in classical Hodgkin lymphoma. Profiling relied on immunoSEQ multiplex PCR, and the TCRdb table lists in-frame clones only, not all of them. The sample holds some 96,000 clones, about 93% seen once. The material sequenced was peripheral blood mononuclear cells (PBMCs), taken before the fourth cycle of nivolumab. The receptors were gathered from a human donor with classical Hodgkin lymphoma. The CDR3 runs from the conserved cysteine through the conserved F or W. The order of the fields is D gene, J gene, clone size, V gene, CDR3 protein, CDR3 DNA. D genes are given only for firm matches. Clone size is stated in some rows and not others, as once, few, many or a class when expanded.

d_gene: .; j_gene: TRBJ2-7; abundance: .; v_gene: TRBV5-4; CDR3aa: CASSNVYEQYF; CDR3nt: TGTGCCAGCAGCAATGTATACGAGCAGTACTTC
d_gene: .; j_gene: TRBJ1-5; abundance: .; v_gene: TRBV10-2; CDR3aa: CASRKSVSGNQPQHF; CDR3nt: TGCGCCAGCAGAAAATCGGTGTCAGGCAATCAGCCCCAGCATTTT
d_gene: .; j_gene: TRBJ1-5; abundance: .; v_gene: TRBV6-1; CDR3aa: CAGREGRNQPQHF; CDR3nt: TGTGCCGGCAGGGAGGGGCGCAATCAGCCCCAGCATTTT
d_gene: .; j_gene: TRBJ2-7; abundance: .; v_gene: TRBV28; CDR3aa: CAASRDYEQYF; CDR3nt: TGTGCCGCCTCGAGGGACTACGAGCAGTACTTC
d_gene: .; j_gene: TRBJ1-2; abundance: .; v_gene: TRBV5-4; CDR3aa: CASIQGPTNYGYTF; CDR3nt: TGTGCCAGCATCCAGGGCCCCACTAACTATGGCTACACCTTC
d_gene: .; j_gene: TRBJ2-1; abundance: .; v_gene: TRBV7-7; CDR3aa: CASSFRLNNEQFF; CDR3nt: TGTGCTAGCAGTTTTAGGTTGAACAATGAGCAGTTCTTC
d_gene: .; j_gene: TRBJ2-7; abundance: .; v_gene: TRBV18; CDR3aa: CASSPRGDYEQYF; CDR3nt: TGTGCCAGCTCACCAAGGGGGGACTACGAGCAGTACTTC
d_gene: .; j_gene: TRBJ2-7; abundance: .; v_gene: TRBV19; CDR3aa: CASSLKDSPYYEQYF; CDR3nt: TGTGCCAGTAGTCTCAAGGACTCCCCCTACTACGAGCAGTACTTC
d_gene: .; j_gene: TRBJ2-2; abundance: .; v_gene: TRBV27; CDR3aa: CASTPPRWEPLNTGELFF; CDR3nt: TGTGCCAGCACCCCACCACGCTGGGAACCCTTGAACACCGGGGAGCTGTTTTTT
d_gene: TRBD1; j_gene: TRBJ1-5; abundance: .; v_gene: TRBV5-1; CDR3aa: CASSLGDREGNQPQHF; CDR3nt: TGCGCCAGCAGCTTGGGGGACAGGGAAGGCAATCAGCCCCAGCATTTT
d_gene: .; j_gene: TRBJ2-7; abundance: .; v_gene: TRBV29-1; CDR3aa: CSVEVYSGPPYEQYF; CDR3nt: TGCAGCGTTGAAGTTTATTCAGGGCCCCCCTACGAGCAGTACTTC
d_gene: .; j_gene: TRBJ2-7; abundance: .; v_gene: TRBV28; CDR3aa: CASLKYRGAPSSYEQYF; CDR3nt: TGTGCCAGCCTAAAATACCGGGGGGCACCAAGCTCCTACGAGCAGTACTTC
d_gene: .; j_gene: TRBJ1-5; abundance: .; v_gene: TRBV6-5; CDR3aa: CASSFTDSNQPQHF; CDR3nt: TGTGCCAGCAGTTTTACAGATAGCAATCAGCCCCAGCATTTT
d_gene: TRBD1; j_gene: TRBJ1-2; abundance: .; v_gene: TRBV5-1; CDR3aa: CASSLGDRGYGYTF; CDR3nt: TGCGCCAGCAGCTTGGGGGACAGGGGCTATGGCTACACCTTC
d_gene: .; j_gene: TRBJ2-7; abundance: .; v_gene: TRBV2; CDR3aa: CATQRDSPSYEQYF; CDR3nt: TGTGCCACCCAGCGGGACAGCCCCTCCTACGAGCAGTACTTC
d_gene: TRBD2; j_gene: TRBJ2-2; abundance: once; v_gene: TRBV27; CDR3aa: CASRPTSGKIEFAGELFF; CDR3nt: TGTGCCAGCAGACCGACTAGCGGGAAAATCGAGTTCGCCGGGGAGCTGTTTTTT
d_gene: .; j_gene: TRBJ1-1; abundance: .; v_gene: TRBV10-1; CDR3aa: CASSSLGAMNTEAFF; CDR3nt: TGCGCCAGCAGTAGCCTTGGGGCGATGAACACTGAAGCTTTCTTT
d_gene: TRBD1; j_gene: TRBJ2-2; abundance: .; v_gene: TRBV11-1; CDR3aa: CASRPTGEGAANTGELFF; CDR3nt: TGTGCCAGCAGACCGACAGGAGAGGGGGCTGCGAACACCGGGGAGCTGTTTTTT
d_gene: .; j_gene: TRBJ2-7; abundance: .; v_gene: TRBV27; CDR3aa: CASSEGRGYEQYF; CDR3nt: TGTGCCAGTTCCGAGGGCAGGGGCTACGAGCAGTACTTC
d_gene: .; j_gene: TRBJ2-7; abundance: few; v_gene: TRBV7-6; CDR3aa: CASSLGNSEQYF; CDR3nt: TGTGCCAGCAGCTTAGGTAACTCCGAGCAGTACTTC
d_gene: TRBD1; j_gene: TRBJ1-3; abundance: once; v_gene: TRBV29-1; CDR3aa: CSVDTGGANTIYF; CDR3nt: TGCAGCGTTGACACAGGGGGCGCAAACACCATATATTTT
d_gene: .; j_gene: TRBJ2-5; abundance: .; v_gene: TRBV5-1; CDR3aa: CASSLVGGETQYF; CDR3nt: TGCGCCAGCAGCTTGGTCGGAGGGGAGACCCAGTACTTC
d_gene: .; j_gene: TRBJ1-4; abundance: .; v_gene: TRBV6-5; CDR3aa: CASSYYGEKLFF; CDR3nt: TGTGCCAGCAGTTACTATGGTGAAAAACTGTTTTTT
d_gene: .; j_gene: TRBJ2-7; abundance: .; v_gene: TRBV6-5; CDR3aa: CASSIDSPYEQYF; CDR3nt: TGTGCCAGCAGCATTGACAGCCCCTACGAGCAGTACTTC
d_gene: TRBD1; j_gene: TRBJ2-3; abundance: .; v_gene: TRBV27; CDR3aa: CASSLPPRTGGWGDTQYF; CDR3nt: TGTGCCAGCAGTTTACCCCCGCGGACAGGGGGCTGGGGAGATACGCAGTATTTT
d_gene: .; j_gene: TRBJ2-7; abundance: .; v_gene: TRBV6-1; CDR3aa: CASSEIGTFTYEQYF; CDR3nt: TGTGCCAGCAGTGAAATTGGGACTTTTACCTACGAGCAGTACTTC
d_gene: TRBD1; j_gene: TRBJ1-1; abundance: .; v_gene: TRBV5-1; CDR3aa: CASSLEATGVNTEAFF; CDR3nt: TGCGCCAGCAGCTTGGAGGCTACAGGGGTTAACACTGAAGCTTTCTTT
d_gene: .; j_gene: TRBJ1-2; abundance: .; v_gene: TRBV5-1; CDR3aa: CASSLFTGNNYGYTF; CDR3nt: TGCGCCAGCAGCTTGTTCACAGGAAATAACTATGGCTACACCTTC